The following is a TCR beta chain sequence with its context. Its antigen target is currently unknown. The junction carries 18 bases between V and J, which are trimmed by 4 bases and 3 bases respectively. Its CDR3 holds 15 amino acids, cysteine through phenylalanine. Only CDR3 DNA is held: 45 bases, read in frame from base 1. Based on the germline V gene, the CDR1 and CDR2 sequences are SQVTM and ANQGSEA. The source of the sample is a study of cytomegalovirus exposure and HLA in healthy donors listed by TCRdb under 2017. Broadly, across the study: In an earlier analysis of approximately 640 of the donors, under 300 Gb of sequence data and 117 million unique TCR beta sequences from about 179 million T cells were reported. Typing coverage differed by locus: A, B, C, DRB1 and DQB1 were typed in roughly 620-630 donors, DQA1 in about 500, DPA1 in approximately 610, and DPB1 in around 490. Every discovery cohort repertoire had been produced on one sequencing platform. A later analysis re-analyzed previously published TCR beta repertoires from hundreds of donors and added high-resolution HLA genotyping to study TCR occurrence patterns. In an earlier analysis of around 540 of the donors, high-throughput TCR beta sequencing was used to judge whether each TCR beta V gene segment behaved as functional or pseudogenic. In the later analysis, no new phenotypic data were used to find candidate immune exposures; instead, reliance was placed on TCR beta sequences and their occurrence across donors. Of the 398 genotyped donors, around 81% fell in the genetic ancestry cluster associated with self-reported Caucasian donors. The study aimed to test whether cataloging public T cell receptors could reveal signatures of past pathogen exposure. Roughly 310 gigabases of sequencing data and approximately 85 million unique TCR sequences were included in an early release covering several hundred HLA-typed donors. Both class I and class II loci were covered by HLA typing, at four-digit resolution. Five DR-DQ haplotypes were treated as single units for association and clustering because of strong linkage in the cohort. Alongside the repertoire data, information on donor age, sex, ethnicity and CMV serostatus was compiled. The T cell repertoires of 666 subjects were profiled by immunosequencing and related to cytomegalovirus serostatus. To predict cytomegalovirus infection status, the study brought together high-throughput TCR immunosequencing, statistical association of individual TCRs with disease status, and machine learning. Among some 410 genotyped donors of the cohort, an average of about 240,000 unique TCR beta nucleotide sequences were sequenced per donor, 15% to 20% of them non-productive. Genome-wide SNP genotypes for about 60% of the 666 donors were used in a later genetic analysis, which treated that subset as a discovery cohort. Along with the roughly 670-subject first cohort, a separate validation cohort of over 90 different subjects was used.

Preparation of the library involved the immunoSEQ multiplex PCR assay. The multiplex PCR relied on a mix of 60 forward primers for TCR Vbeta segments and 13 reverse primers for TCR Jbeta segments. The CDR3 region of rearranged TCR beta genes was amplified from genomic DNA with a multiplex PCR assay. The Illumina HiSeq System was used to sequence the amplified TCR beta libraries as 87-base-pair reads. The study's own analysis went as follows. A later analysis counted tens of millions of unique TCR beta chains across the 650 to 700 repertoires, and approximately 11 million of these chains were shared by at least two donors. Raw reads were error-corrected and collapsed into unique sequences by a nearest-neighbor algorithm in which closely related sequences were merged to remove PCR and sequencing errors. To assign V, D and J gene segments, CDR3 sequences were aligned to IMGT reference sequences. For a sequence to be retained, a match of at least six nucleotides was required to both a V gene segment and a J gene segment. A rearrangement was called productive if the CDR3 had no stop codons and remained in frame with V and J, and every other rearrangement was called non-productive. Following IMGT convention, CDR3 was defined as the stretch from the second conserved V-encoded cysteine up to the conserved J-encoded phenylalanine. The earlier analysis of roughly 590 of the donors excluded any sequence lacking an unambiguous match to a single V gene segment. In an earlier analysis of 587 of the donors, V segments were called functional above 56.7% productive rearrangements and were called segregating when the between-donor standard deviation exceeded 5%. A statistical classification framework was built to diagnose cytomegalovirus status from the catalog of TCR beta chain sequences. A later analysis assigned V and J genes by comparing TCR nucleotide sequences with IMGT/GENE-DB human TR gene sequences. A later analysis assigned CDR3 sequences and most-parsimonious VDJ recombination scenarios with the TCRdist pipeline. In a later analysis, every TCR beta chain was defined by the combination of its CDR3 amino acid sequence and its V-gene family, and reads without a unique V-gene family were dropped. As a way to deal with suspected cross-contamination and a sequencing artifact, a later analysis dropped 640 or so nucleotide sequences that were highly shared and had low generation probability. In a later analysis, a clonal expansion index was calculated for each public chain from normalized within-repertoire ranks of inferred template counts. A later analysis computed generation probabilities with a VDJ recombination model fitted to out-of-frame rearrangements, and checked the results against IGoR. In a later analysis, hypergeometric tests were used to score TCR-TCR, TCR-HLA and TCR-CMV co-occurrence, with a repertoire-size bias correction applied to TCR pairs. In a later analysis, false discovery rates were estimated by permuting HLA or CMV assignments 20 times. A later analysis grouped co-occurring TCRs with DBSCAN, adding TCRdist sequence similarity when clustering within HLA-allele-positive subsets. For co-occurrence clustering, repertoires with fewer than 30,000 or more than 120,000 public chains were excluded, along with roughly 5 repertoires with anomalous nucleotide sharing. TCRdb limited this immuneACCESS table to in-frame rearrangements with V and J called. A share of clones is missing; checked studies link under half to unresolved V genes, and the rest is unexplained. V, J and clone size are taken as reported in that table, and D and trimming were inferred from the DNA itself. The table of this sample itemizes around 130,000 clones. About 1.6% of the sample goes to the ten largest clones.

The cohort consisted of more than 650 healthy bone marrow donors. At the time of sampling, all cohort members were nominally healthy, though unrecorded immune exposures were likely present. The donor tested CMV seronegative, placing the donor among the 300 to 400 seronegative members of the cohort. A peripheral blood sample was provided by each donor, and peripheral blood mononuclear cells were used for TCR beta sequencing. The Qiagen DNeasy Blood Extraction Kit was used to extract genomic DNA from the blood cell samples. Results and caveats for the whole study, not just this receptor: Broadly in line with IMGT annotations, most TCR beta V segments showed up in productive rearrangements about 90% or about 30% of the time in an earlier analysis of 587 of the donors. When HLA alleles, especially DR and DQ, strongly co-occurred, attributing TCR associations to individual alleles was difficult. In a later analysis, several top co-occurrence clusters were reported to appear linked to parvovirus B19, influenza, CMV and Epstein-Barr virus. A further reported finding was that TCR beta sequences accurately predicted the HLA-A and HLA-B alleles for most subjects in the first cohort. The study gave a list of under 200 TCR beta chains associated with cytomegalovirus. A later analysis found that most CMV-associated TCR beta chains appeared HLA-restricted, with HLA associations seemingly driven largely by CMV exposure. Sequencing depth was assumed to be roughly uniform across donors in the presence/absence analyses, though that assumption may not hold. Most TCR sequences were observed very rarely across donors, whereas some public TCRs were present in many individuals. In a later analysis, the rate of TCR association differed among HLA loci, with DRB1 alleles having the most associated TCRs and HLA-C alleles having the fewest. In a later analysis, HLA-associated TCR beta chains showed more clonal expansion and lower generation probabilities than non-associated chains that were equally common. A later analysis associated approximately 17,000 TCR beta sequences with specific HLA alleles at a false discovery rate of 0.05. Because the 87-base-pair reads could not distinguish some IMGT-functional V segments, including TRBV6-2 and TRBV6-3, those segments were excluded. The authors suggested that the approach could potentially be extended to other disease states and immunological phenotypes. The sequencing pipeline was judged likely to have produced a cluster of highly shared sequence variants as a technical artifact. Correlated functional status among segregating V segments might reflect linkage disequilibrium, but an unknown experimental factor could not be ruled out. In vitro tests confirmed that a few of the cytomegalovirus-associated TCR beta chains recognize cytomegalovirus antigens. The classifier was reported to diagnose cytomegalovirus status with high specificity and sensitivity in both the original cohort and the validation cohort. The only immune exposure information available for the cohort was CMV serostatus. A later genetic analysis reported fewer N-insertions in productive TCRs among donors in an Asian-associated ancestry cluster than the roughly 620-donor mean. An association between a missense DCLRE1C variant and V-gene and J-gene trimming of TCR beta chains was found in a later genetic analysis and replicated in an independent cohort. Because counts were too low, about 15 rarely observed V segments, including chromosome 9 orphons, were left out of the earlier analysis of about 620 of the donors. This cohort had only TCR beta chains sequenced, and the lack of alpha or paired-chain data limited which features could be detected. Because some donors lacked HLA typing at each locus, the association tests relied only on the typed subset.

The chain is encoded by TRBV29-1 joined to TRBJ1-1; no confident D gene assignment can be made. The clonotype comes from a woman between 35 and 50 years old in good health and CMV-seronegative. Sequencing was carried out using PBMCs. The CDR3 reads as follows: CSVVNDRVADTEAFF. The bases are TGCAGCGTTGTAAACGACCGGGTTGCAGACACTGAAGCTTTCTTT.